Included here is one TCR beta chain sequence, with context. These data come from a study of T cell changes during pregnancy in multiple sclerosis. This CDR3 spans 12 amino acids. Between the trimmed V and J ends, which lost 6 bases and 4 bases, there was a span of 9 bases. Germline V gene lookup returns CDR1 SGHRS and CDR2 YFSETQ. Libraries were prepared by immunoSEQ multiplex PCR; TCRdb keeps only in-frame clonotypes and omits some of them. The table shows 50,000 to 60,000 clones, with around 85% occurring only once. The chain recombines TRBV5-1 with TRBJ2-3; TRBD1 is a possible D gene (5 bases). The receptor's source is a female donor with multiple sclerosis, enrolled in a pregnancy study. The material was CD4+ T cells from peripheral blood mononuclear cells, obtained in the third trimester of pregnancy. DNA of the CDR3: TGCGCCAGCAAGGTAGGGGCAGATACGCAGTATTTT. Amino acid sequence: CASKVGADTQYF.